This TCR beta chain was captured by sequencing in a study of radiotherapy plus CTLA-4 blockade in lung cancer. Using immunoSEQ multiplex PCR, the repertoire was profiled, and TCRdb retains in-frame clones only, with some absent. The sample has approximately 76,000 clones, around 81% seen once. CDR3 length: 18 residues. V was clipped by 4 bases and J by 10 bases, with 31 bases between them. From germline, CDR1 is MDHEN and CDR2 SYDVKM. This TCR was sampled from a human donor with non-small cell lung cancer who had a partial response to radiotherapy plus ipilimumab. Some clones in this sample may be carry-over from other donors' samples. The starting material was peripheral blood, obtained from a patient treated with radiotherapy plus ipilimumab. This rearrangement joins TRBV28 to TRBJ2-5; possibly TRBD1 for D (6 bases). The chain's CDR3 is CASSSLKRTVAGWLVQYF. The CDR3 DNA follows: TGTGCCAGCAGTTCTCTGAAGAGGACAGTGGCCGGGTGGTTGGTCCAGTACTTC. The variable domain in full, with the rest retrieved from reference TRBV28 and TRBJ2-5, is DVKVTQSSRYLVKRTGEKVFLECVQDMDHENMFWYRQDPGLGLRLIYFSYDVKMKEKGDIPEGYSVSREKKERFSLILESASTNQTSMYLCASSSLKRTVAGWLVQYFGPGTRLLVL.